This T cell receptor (beta chain) derives from a study of T cells in Graves' hyperthyroidism and ophthalmopathy. Study-wide points: Ophthalmopathy stood apart from stable hyperthyroidism in a 13 V-J model. Ophthalmopathy, which appeared later, was predicted by the model a median about 6 months before onset.

This clonotype was recorded at least ten times. Its antigen is currently unknown. TCR beta CDR3 regions were amplified from RNA. Initially, a first-round RT-PCR of the TCR CDR3 employed the HTBI primer set. TCRdb recomputed calls from the multiplex PCR reads with MiXCR, one row per CDR3 protein. The table includes around 530,000 distinct CDR3 sequences, about a sixth detected once. Input material: blood. This clonotype was obtained from a woman aged 18-35 years with Graves' ophthalmopathy.

For the CDR3, the DNA is TGTGCCAGCGACAGGGTGGTCGGGACTGAAGCTTTCTTT. This gives the protein CASDRVVGTEAFF. The chain carries TRBV28 and TRBJ1-1, with 7 positions matching TRBD1. Trimming cost V 8 bases and J 5 bases; bases outside gene matches: 8. Looked up from germline, CDR1 is MDHEN and CDR2 is SYDVKM. This CDR3 region has 13 residues.